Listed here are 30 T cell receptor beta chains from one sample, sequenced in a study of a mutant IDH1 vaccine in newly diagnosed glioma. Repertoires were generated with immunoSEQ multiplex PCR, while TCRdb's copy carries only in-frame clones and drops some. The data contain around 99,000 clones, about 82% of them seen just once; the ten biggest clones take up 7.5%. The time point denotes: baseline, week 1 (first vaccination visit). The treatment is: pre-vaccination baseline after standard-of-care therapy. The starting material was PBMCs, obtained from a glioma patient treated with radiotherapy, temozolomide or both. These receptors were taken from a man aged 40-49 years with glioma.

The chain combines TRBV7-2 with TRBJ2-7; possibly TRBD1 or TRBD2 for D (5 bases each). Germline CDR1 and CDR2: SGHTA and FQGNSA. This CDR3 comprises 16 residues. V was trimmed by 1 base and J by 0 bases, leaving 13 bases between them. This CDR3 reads CASSLEGTVSSYEQYF. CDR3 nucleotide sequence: TGTGCCAGCAGCTTAGAGGGGACGGTAAGCTCCTACGAGCAGTACTTC.

DNA for the CDR3: TGTGCCAGCTCACCGAGGCGGCCGGGGGCGCATACTGAAGCTTTCTTT. Translated, it gives CASSPRRPGAHTEAFF. V gene TRBV18 combines with J gene TRBJ1-1; perhaps TRBD1 as D (6 bases). The CDR3 sequence is 16 residues long. Trimming shortened V by 3 bases and J by 5 bases, and 19 bases separated the two germline ends. CDR1 KGHSH and CDR2 LQKENI come from the germline V gene.

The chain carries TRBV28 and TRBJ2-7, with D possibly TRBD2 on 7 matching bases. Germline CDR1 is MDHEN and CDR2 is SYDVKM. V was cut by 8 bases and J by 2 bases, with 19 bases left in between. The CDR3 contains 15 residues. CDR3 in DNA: TGTGCCAGCGGATTGGGGGGGCTAGCGGCCTACGAGCAGTACTTC. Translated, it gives CASGLGGLAAYEQYF.

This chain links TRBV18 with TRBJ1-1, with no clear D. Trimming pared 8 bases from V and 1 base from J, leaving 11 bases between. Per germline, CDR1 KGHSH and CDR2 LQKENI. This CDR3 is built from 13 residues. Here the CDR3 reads CASTTKQNTEAFF. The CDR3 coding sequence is TGTGCCAGCACCACCAAGCAGAACACTGAAGCTTTCTTT.

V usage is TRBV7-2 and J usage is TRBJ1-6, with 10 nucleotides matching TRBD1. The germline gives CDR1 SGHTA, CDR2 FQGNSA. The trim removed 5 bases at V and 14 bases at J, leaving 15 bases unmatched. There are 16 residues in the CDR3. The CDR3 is CASSPAGGTGDGALHF. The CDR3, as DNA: TGTGCCAGCAGCCCTGCGGGCGGGACAGGGGACGGGGCCCTCCACTTT.

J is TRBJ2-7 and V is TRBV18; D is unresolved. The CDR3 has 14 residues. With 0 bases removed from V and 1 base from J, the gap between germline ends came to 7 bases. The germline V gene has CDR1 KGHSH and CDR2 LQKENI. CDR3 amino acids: CASSPPGPSYEQYF. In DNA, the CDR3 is TGTGCCAGCTCACCACCGGGTCCGTCCTACGAGCAGTACTTC.

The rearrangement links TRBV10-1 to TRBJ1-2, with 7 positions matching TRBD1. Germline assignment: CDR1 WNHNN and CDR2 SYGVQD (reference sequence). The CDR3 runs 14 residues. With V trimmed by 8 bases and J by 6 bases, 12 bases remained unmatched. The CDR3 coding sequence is TGCGCCAGCGAGAACCCACAGGGGCGGCATGGCTACACCTTC. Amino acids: CASENPQGRHGYTF.

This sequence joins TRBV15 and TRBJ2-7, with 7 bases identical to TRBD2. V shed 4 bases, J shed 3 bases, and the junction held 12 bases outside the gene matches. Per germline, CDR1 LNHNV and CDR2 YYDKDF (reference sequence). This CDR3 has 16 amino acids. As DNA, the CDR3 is TGTGCCACCAGCATAGACCGGGGTGGGGGGGTCTACGAGCAGTACTTC. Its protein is CATSIDRGGGVYEQYF. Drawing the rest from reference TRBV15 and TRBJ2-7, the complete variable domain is DAMVIQNPRYQVTQFGKPVTLSCSQTLNHNVMYWYQQKSSQAPKLLFHYYDKDFNNEADTPDNFQSRRPNTSFCFLDIRSPGLGDTAMYLCATSIDRGGGVYEQYFGPGTRLTVT.

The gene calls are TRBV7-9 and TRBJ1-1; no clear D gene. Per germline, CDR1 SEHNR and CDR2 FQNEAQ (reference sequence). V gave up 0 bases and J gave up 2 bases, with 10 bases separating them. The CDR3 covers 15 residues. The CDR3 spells CASSLAPTINTEAFF. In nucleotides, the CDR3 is TGTGCCAGCAGCTTAGCACCCACTATTAACACTGAAGCTTTCTTT. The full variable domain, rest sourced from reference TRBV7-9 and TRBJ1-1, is DTGVSQNPRHKITKRGQNVTFRCDPISEHNRLYWYRQTLGQGPEFLTYFQNEAQLEKSRLLSDRFSAERPKGSFSTLEIQRTEQGDSAMYLCASSLAPTINTEAFFGQGTRLTVV.

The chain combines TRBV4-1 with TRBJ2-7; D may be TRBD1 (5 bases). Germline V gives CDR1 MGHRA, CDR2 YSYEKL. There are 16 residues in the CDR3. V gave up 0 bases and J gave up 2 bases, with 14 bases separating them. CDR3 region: CASSQDWTRVPYEQYF. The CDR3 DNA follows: TGCGCCAGCAGCCAAGATTGGACCAGGGTGCCCTACGAGCAGTACTTC.

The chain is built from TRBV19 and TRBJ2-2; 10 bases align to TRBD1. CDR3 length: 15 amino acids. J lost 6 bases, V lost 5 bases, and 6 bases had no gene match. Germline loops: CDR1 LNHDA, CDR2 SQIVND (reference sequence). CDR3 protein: CASSREDRGSGELFF. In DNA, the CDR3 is TGTGCCAGTAGTCGAGAGGACAGGGGGTCCGGGGAGCTGTTTTTT. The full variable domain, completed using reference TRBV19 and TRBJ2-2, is DGGITQSPKYLFRKEGQNVTLSCEQNLNHDAMYWYRQDPGQGLRLIYYSQIVNDFQKGDIAEGYSVSREKKESFPLTVTSAQKNPTAFYLCASSREDRGSGELFFGEGSRLTVL.

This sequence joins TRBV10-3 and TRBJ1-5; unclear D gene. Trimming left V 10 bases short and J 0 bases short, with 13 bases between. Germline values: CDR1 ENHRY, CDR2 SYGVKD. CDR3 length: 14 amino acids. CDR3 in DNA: TGTGCCAGCTTAGATACCTATAGCAATCAGCCCCAGCATTTT. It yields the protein CASLDTYSNQPQHF.

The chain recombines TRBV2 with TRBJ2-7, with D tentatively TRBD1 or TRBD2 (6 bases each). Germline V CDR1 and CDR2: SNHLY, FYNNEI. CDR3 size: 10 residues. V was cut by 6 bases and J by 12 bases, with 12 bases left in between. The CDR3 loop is CASREGEVYF. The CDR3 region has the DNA TGTGCCAGCAGAGAGGGGGAGGTGTACTTC. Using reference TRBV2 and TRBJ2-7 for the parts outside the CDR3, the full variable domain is EPEVTQTPSHQVTQMGQEVILRCVPISNHLYFYWYRQILGQKVEFLVSFYNNEISEKSEIFDDQFSVERPDGSNFTLKIRSTKLEDSAMYFCASREGEVYFGPGTRLTVT.

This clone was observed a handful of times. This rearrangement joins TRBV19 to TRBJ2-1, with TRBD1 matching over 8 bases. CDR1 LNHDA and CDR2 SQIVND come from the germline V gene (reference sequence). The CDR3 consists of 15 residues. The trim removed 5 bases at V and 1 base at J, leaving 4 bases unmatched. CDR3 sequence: CASSPDRGSYNEQFF. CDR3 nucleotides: TGTGCCAGTAGTCCCGACAGGGGATCCTACAATGAGCAGTTCTTC.

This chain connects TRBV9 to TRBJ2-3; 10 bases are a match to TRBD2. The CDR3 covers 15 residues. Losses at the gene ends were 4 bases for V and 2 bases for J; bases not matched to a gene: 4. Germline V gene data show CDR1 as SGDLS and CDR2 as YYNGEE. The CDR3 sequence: CASSYGLAVTDTQYF. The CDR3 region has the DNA TGTGCCAGCAGCTACGGACTAGCGGTCACAGATACGCAGTATTTT.

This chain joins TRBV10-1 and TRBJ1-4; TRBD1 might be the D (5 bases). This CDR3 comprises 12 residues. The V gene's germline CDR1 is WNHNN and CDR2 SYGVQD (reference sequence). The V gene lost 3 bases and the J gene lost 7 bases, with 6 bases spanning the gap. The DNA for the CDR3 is TGCGCCAGCAGTGATGACAGTGAAAAACTGTTTTTT. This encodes CASSDDSEKLFF.

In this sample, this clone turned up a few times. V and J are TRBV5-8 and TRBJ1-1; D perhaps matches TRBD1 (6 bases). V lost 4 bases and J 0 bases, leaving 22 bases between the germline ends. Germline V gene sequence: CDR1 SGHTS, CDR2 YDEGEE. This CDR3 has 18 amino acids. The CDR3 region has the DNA TGTGCCAGCAGCGGGGGCGGGGAGGGGCCGACGTTGAACACTGAAGCTTTCTTT. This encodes CASSGGGEGPTLNTEAFF.

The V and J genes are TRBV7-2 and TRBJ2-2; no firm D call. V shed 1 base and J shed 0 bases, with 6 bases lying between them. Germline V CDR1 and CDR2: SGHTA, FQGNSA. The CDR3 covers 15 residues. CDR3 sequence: CASSLVRANTGELFF. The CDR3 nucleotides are TGTGCCAGCAGCTTAGTTCGGGCGAACACCGGGGAGCTGTTTTTT. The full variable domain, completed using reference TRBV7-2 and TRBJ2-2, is GAGVSQSPSNKVTEKGKDVELRCDPISGHTALYWYRQSLGQGLEFLIYFQGNSAPDKSGLPSDRFSAERTGGSVSTLTIQRTQQEDSAVYLCASSLVRANTGELFFGEGSRLTVL.

The CDR3 nucleotides are TGTGCCAGCAGCTTACCAGGGCCTGAGACCCAGTACTTC. Translation gives CASSLPGPETQYF. The chain combines TRBV5-4 with TRBJ2-5, with a possible D match to TRBD1 (5 bases). Germline V lookup: CDR1 SGHNT, CDR2 YYREEE (reference sequence). Deletions cut 2 bases from V and 5 bases from J, with 10 bases between. The length of the CDR3 is 13 residues. The full variable domain, completed using reference TRBV5-4 and TRBJ2-5, is ETGVTQSPTHLIKTRGQQVTLRCSSQSGHNTVSWYQQALGQGPQFIFQYYREEENGRGNFPPRFSGLQFPNYSSELNVNALELDDSALYLCASSLPGPETQYFGPGTRLLVL.

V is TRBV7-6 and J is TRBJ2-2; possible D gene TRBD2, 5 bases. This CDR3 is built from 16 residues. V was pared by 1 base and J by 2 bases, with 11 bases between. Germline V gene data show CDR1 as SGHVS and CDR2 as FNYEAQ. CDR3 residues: CASSLESSGNTGELFF. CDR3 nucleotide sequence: TGTGCCAGCAGCTTAGAGTCCAGCGGCAACACCGGGGAGCTGTTTTTT.

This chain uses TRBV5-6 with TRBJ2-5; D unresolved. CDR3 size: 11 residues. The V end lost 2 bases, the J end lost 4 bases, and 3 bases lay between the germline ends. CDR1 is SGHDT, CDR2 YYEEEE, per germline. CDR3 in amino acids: CASSFSETQYF. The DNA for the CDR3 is TGTGCCAGCAGCTTCTCAGAGACCCAGTACTTC.

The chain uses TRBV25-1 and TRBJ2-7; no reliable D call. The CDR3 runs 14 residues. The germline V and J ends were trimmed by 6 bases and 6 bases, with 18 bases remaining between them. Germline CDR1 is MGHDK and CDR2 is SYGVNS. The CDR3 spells CASSRLSALGEQYF. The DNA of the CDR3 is TGTGCCAGCAGCAGACTCTCCGCTCTCGGCGAGCAGTACTTC.

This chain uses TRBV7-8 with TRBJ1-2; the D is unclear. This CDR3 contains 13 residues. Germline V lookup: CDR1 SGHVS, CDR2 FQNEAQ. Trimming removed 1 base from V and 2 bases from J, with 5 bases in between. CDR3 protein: CASSLDPNYGYTF. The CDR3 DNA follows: TGTGCCAGCAGCTTAGATCCCAACTATGGCTACACCTTC.

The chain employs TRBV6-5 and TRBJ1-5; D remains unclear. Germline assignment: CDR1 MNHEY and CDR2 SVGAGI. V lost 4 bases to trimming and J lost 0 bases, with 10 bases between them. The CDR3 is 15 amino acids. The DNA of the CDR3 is TGTGCCAGCAGTTCCGGGATATCTAGCAATCAGCCCCAGCATTTT. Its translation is CASSSGISSNQPQHF.

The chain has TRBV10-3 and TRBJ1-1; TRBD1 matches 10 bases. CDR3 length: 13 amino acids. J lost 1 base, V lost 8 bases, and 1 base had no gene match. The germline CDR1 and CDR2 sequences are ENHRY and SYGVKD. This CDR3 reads CAIGDRGNTEAFF. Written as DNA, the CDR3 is TGTGCCATCGGGGACAGGGGGAACACTGAAGCTTTCTTT.

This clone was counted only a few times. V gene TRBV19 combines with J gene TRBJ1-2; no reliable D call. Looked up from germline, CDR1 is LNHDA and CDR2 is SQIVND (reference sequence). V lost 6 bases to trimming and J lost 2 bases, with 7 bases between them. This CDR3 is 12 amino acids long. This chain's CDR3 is CASRKQNYGYTF. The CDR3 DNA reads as TGTGCCAGTAGGAAACAGAACTATGGCTACACCTTC.

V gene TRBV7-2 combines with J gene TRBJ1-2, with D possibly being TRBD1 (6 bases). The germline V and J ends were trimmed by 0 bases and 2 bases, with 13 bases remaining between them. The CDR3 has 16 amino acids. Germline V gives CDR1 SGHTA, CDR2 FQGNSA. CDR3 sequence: CASSLAPDRPNYGYTF. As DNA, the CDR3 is TGTGCCAGCAGCTTAGCCCCAGACAGGCCCAACTATGGCTACACCTTC.

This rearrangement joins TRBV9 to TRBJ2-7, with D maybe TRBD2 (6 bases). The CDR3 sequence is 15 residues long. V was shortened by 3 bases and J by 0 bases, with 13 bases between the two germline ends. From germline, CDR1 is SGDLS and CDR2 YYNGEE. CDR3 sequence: CASSAQPTSSYEQYF. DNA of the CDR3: TGTGCCAGCAGCGCCCAACCGACTAGCTCCTACGAGCAGTACTTC.

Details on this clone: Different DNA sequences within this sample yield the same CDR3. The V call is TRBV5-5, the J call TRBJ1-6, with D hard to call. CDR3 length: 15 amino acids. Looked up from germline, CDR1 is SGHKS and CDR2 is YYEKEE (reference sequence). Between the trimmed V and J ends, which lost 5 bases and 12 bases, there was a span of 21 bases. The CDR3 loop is CASSPPPGGGEPLHF. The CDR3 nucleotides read TGTGCCAGCAGTCCCCCGCCCGGCGGAGGTGAACCCCTCCACTTT.

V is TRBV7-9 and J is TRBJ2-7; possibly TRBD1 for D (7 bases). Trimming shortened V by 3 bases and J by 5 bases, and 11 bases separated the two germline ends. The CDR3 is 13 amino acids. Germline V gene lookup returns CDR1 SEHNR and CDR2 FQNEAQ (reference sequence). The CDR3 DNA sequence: TGTGCCAGCAGCTTTCGCAGGGGGGACGAGCAGTACTTC. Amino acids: CASSFRRGDEQYF. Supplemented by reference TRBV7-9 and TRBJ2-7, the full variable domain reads DTGVSQNPRHKITKRGQNVTFRCDPISEHNRLYWYRQTLGQGPEFLTYFQNEAQLEKSRLLSDRFSAERPKGSFSTLEIQRTEQGDSAMYLCASSFRRGDEQYFGPGTRLTVT.